The clone carrying this TCR beta chain was counted only a few times. The CDR3 spans 18 residues. Germline V gene lookup returns CDR1 MGHRA and CDR2 YSYEKL. V shed 4 bases and J 1 base; nucleotides not matched to a gene: 8. This sample was taken from a study of T cells after yellow fever vaccination. A single record per CDR3 protein comes from TCRdb applying MiXCR to the 5' RACE reads. Found here are under 400,000 distinct CDR3 sequences, 11% of them singletons; the top ten hold roughly a sixth. Sequencing used PBMCs, obtained on the day of the first yellow fever vaccination. This chain connects TRBV4-1 to TRBJ2-7; TRBD2 agrees at 15 bases. The receptor was derived from a young man who received the YFV17D yellow fever vaccine. DNA for the CDR3: TGCGCCAGCAGCCGTTCCGGGACTAGCGGGGGGATTTCCTACGAGCAGTACTTC. Translated: CASSRSGTSGGISYEQYF.